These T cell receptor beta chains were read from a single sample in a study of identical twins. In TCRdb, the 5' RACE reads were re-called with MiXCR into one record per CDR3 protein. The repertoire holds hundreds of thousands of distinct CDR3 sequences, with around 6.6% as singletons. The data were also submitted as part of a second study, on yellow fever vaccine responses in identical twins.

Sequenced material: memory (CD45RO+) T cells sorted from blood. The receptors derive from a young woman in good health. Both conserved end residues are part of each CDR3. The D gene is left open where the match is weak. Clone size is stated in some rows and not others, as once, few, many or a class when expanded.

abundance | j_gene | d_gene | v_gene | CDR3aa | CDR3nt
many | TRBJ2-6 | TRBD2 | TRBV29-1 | CSVRLAPVSSGANVLTF | TGCAGCGTAAGACTAGCGCCCGTTAGCTCTGGGGCCAACGTCCTGACTTTC
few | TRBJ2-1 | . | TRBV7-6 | CASSLQEGVHEQFF | TGTGCCAGCAGCCTGCAGGAGGGGGTACATGAGCAGTTCTTC
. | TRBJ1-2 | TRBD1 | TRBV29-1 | CSVGTGGHGYTF | TGCAGCGTTGGGACAGGGGGGCATGGCTACACCTTC
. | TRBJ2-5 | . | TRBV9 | CASSASPGVQETQYF | TGTGCCAGCAGCGCATCGCCGGGAGTCCAAGAGACCCAGTACTTC
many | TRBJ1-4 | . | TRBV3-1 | CASSQPPGQLFF | TGTGCCAGCAGCCAGCCTCCGGGACAACTGTTTTTT
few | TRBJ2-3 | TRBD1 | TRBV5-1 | CASSPGTAKDTQYF | TGCGCCAGCAGCCCGGGGACAGCTAAGGATACGCAGTATTTT
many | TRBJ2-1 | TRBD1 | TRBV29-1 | CSVLQGVYNEQFF | TGCAGCGTTCTACAGGGGGTCTACAATGAGCAGTTCTTC
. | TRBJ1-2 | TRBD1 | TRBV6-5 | CASSYSGGGQGSYGYTF | TGTGCCAGCAGTTACTCTGGGGGGGGACAGGGGAGCTATGGCTACACCTTC
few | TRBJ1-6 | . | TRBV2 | CASSRDKNSPLHF | TGTGCCAGCAGCCGGGACAAGAATTCACCCCTCCACTTT
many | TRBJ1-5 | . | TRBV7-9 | CASSLEGSGQPQHF | TGTGCCAGCAGCTTAGAGGGTAGTGGACAGCCCCAGCATTTT
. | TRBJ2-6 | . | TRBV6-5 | CASSYLGWSGANVLTF | TGTGCCAGCAGTTACCTAGGATGGTCTGGGGCCAACGTCCTGACTTTC
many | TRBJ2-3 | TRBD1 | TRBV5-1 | CASSRNGQGRVADTQYF | TGCGCCAGCAGCAGAAATGGACAGGGGAGGGTTGCAGATACGCAGTATTTT
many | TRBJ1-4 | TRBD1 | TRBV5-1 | CASSLVGQPNEKLFF | TGCGCCAGCAGCTTGGTGGGACAGCCTAATGAAAAACTGTTTTTT
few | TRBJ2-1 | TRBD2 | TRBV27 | CASSSSGAHNEQFF | TGTGCCAGCAGTTCTAGCGGGGCCCACAATGAGCAGTTCTTC
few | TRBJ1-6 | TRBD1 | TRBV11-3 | CASSLEGGRGNSPLHF | TGTGCCAGCAGCTTAGAAGGGGGCAGGGGAAATTCACCCCTCCACTTT
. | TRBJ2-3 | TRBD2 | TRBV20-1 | CSAYRASGSTDTQYF | TGCAGTGCTTACAGAGCTAGCGGGAGCACAGATACGCAGTATTTT
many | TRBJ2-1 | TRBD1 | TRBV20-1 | CSANRGLAYNEQFF | TGCAGTGCTAACAGGGGTTTGGCCTACAATGAGCAGTTCTTC
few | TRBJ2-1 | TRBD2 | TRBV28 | CASITSGSVDEQFF | TGTGCCAGCATAACTAGCGGGAGTGTAGATGAGCAGTTCTTC
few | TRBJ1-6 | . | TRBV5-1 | CASSSDTGRRINSPLHF | TGCGCCAGCAGCTCGGACACAGGACGCCGGATTAATTCACCCCTCCACTTT
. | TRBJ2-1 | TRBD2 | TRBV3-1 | CASSQDGGGANEQFF | TGTGCCAGCAGCCAAGATGGCGGGGGGGCCAATGAGCAGTTCTTC
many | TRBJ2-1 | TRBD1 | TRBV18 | CASSPLKGAGEQFF | TGTGCCAGCTCACCGCTTAAGGGGGCAGGTGAGCAGTTCTTC
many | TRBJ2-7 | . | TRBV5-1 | CASSLDGGSLSEQYF | TGCGCCAGCAGCTTGGATGGGGGGAGTTTGTCCGAGCAGTACTTC
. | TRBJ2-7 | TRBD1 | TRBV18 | CASSPQWYRDRSYEQYF | TGTGCCAGCTCACCCCAGTGGTATCGGGACAGGTCGTACGAGCAGTACTTC
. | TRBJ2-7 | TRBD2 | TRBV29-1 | CSAGLAGSYEQYF | TGCAGCGCCGGACTAGCGGGGTCCTACGAGCAGTACTTC
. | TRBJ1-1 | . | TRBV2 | CASRVRAEAFF | TGTGCCAGCAGGGTTCGGGCTGAAGCTTTCTTT
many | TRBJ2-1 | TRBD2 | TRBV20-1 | CSASGTTSYNEQFF | TGCAGTGCCTCTGGGACTACCTCCTACAATGAGCAGTTCTTC
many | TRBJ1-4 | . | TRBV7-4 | CASSLMGEKLFF | TGTGCCAGCAGCTTAATGGGTGAAAAACTGTTTTTT
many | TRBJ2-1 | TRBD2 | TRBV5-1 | CASSPSGGYNEQFF | TGCGCCAGCAGCCCCAGCGGGGGCTACAATGAGCAGTTCTTC
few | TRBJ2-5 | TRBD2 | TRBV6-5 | CASSLSAGGETQYF | TGTGCCAGCAGTTTGTCAGCGGGAGGGGAGACCCAGTACTTC
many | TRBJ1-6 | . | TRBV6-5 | CASSYSYNSPLHF | TGTGCCAGCAGTTACTCCTATAATTCACCCCTCCACTTT
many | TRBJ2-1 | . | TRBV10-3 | CAISPGLGADGEQFF | TGTGCCATCAGTCCAGGGTTAGGGGCGGATGGTGAGCAGTTCTTC
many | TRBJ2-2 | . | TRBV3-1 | CASSQTSPGELFF | TGTGCCAGCAGCCAGACCAGTCCCGGGGAGCTGTTTTTT
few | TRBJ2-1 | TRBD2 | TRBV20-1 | CSARESGSFGSYNEQFF | TGCAGTGCTAGAGAGAGCGGGAGCTTCGGCTCCTACAATGAGCAGTTCTTC
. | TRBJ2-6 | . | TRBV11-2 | CASTPVAVGSGANVLTF | TGTGCCAGCACCCCAGTGGCCGTTGGCTCTGGGGCCAACGTCCTGACTTTC
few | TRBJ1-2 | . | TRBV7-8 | CASSLEAFNYGYTF | TGTGCCAGCAGCTTAGAGGCCTTCAACTATGGCTACACCTTC
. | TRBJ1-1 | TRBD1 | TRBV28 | CASSQTGVVANTEAFF | TGTGCCAGCAGTCAAACAGGGGTTGTTGCGAACACTGAAGCTTTCTTT
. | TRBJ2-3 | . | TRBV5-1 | CASSFISSLTPEWRDTQYF | TGCGCCAGCAGCTTTATTTCCTCTTTGACTCCGGAGTGGAGAGATACGCAGTATTTT
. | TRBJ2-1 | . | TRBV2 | CASNGEGNNEQFF | TGTGCCAGCAACGGTGAGGGGAACAATGAGCAGTTCTTC